The 13 T cell receptor beta chains listed next were all sequenced from one sample in a study of T-cell memory formation after mild COVID-19. In TCRdb, the 5' RACE reads were re-called with MiXCR into one record per CDR3 protein. The sample yields over 350,000 distinct CDR3 sequences, 20% to 25% seen once. The sample was PBMCs or a T cell subset sorted from them (not recorded which). The receptors shown here come from an adult woman who had mild COVID-19 (a few samples of this study predate the infection). Cell type and time point are not known.

In its sample, this clonotype was seen a few times. The rearrangement joins TRBV12-3 or TRBV12-4 to TRBJ1-5; D remains unclear. With 5 bases removed from V and 6 bases from J, the gap between germline ends came to 8 bases. The CDR3 consists of 12 residues. This CDR3 is CASSLRTQPQHF. CDR3 nucleotides: TGTGCCAGCAGTCTCCGCACTCAGCCCCAGCATTTT.

This clonotype was counted only a few times. The chain carries TRBV10-3 and TRBJ1-2, with TRBD1 matching 7 bases. The junction had 8 bases not matched to a gene; V was cut back by 0 bases and J by 4 bases. Germline assignment: CDR1 ENHRY and CDR2 SYGVKD. The CDR3 is 16 amino acids. CDR3: CAISESKTGLRYGYTF. Written as DNA, the CDR3 is TGTGCCATCAGTGAGTCAAAGACAGGGTTACGCTATGGCTACACCTTC.

The chain carries TRBV25-1 and TRBJ2-7; 8 positions agree with TRBD2. The V gene's germline CDR1 is MGHDK and CDR2 SYGVNS. Losses at the gene ends were 4 bases for V and 2 bases for J; bases not matched to a gene: 4. This CDR3 contains 14 residues. CDR3 residues: CASSGERETYEQYF. In nucleotides, the CDR3 is TGTGCCAGCAGTGGAGAGCGGGAGACCTACGAGCAGTACTTC.

J is TRBJ2-1 and V is TRBV7-3; maybe TRBD2 (5 bases). Between the trimmed V and J ends, which lost 5 bases and 7 bases, there was a span of 24 bases. Germline V lookup: CDR1 SGHTA, CDR2 FQGTGA. This CDR3 spans 17 amino acids. CDR3 coding DNA: TGTGCCAGCAGCCTCCGAACAAGGGCCTGGGGAGAGAATGAGCAGTTCTTC. Its protein product is CASSLRTRAWGENEQFF. Complete variable domain (other parts from reference TRBV7-3 and TRBJ2-1): GAGVSQTPSNKVTEKGKYVELRCDPISGHTALYWYRQSLGQGPEFLIYFQGTGAADDSGLPNDRFFAVRPEGSVSTLKIQRTERGDSAVYLCASSLRTRAWGENEQFFGPGTRLTVL.

This chain joins TRBV19 and TRBJ1-1; D not certain. This CDR3 comprises 16 residues. V was pared by 3 bases and J by 0 bases, with 14 bases between. Germline V lookup: CDR1 LNHDA, CDR2 SQIVND (reference sequence). Written as DNA, the CDR3 is TGTGCCAGTAGTATCAGGTACAGATCAATGAACACTGAAGCTTTCTTT. Its protein is CASSIRYRSMNTEAFF.

This chain's CDR3 is CASSLDLGSDEQYF. The DNA of the CDR3 is TGTGCCAGCAGCTTGGACTTGGGCTCGGACGAGCAGTACTTC. The chain has TRBV5-4 and TRBJ2-7; D is undetermined. From germline, CDR1 is SGHNT and CDR2 YYREEE (reference sequence). Deletions cut 0 bases from V and 5 bases from J, with 12 bases between. This CDR3 is built from 14 residues. Based on the CDR3 plus reference TRBV5-4 and TRBJ2-7, the full variable domain is ETGVTQSPTHLIKTRGQQVTLRCSSQSGHNTVSWYQQALGQGPQFIFQYYREEENGRGNFPPRFSGLQFPNYSSELNVNALELDDSALYLCASSLDLGSDEQYFGPGTRLTVT.

The gene calls are TRBV25-1 and TRBJ2-7; 12 bases map to TRBD1. This CDR3 is built from 15 residues. Germline V CDR1 and CDR2: MGHDK, SYGVNS. V was pared by 2 bases and J by 4 bases, with 3 bases of the junction left unmatched. CDR3 in DNA: TGTGCCAGCAGTGAACCGGGACAGGGGGCGTACGAGCAGTACTTC. Translating gives CASSEPGQGAYEQYF.

The rearrangement joins TRBV7-9 to TRBJ2-7; D is undetermined. The V gene's germline CDR1 is SEHNR and CDR2 FQNEAQ (reference sequence). Trimming removed 3 bases at V and 5 bases at J, with 14 bases between. This CDR3 is built from 14 residues. This CDR3 reads CASSLELDLHEQYF. The CDR3 DNA reads as TGTGCCAGCAGCTTGGAGTTGGACCTGCACGAGCAGTACTTC.

This clonotype was detected ten times or more. The gene calls are TRBV20-1 and TRBJ1-5; 8 bases map to TRBD1. J was trimmed by 2 bases and V by 6 bases; bases with no gene match: 12. The CDR3 length is 16 residues. Germline CDR1 and CDR2: DFQATT and SNEGSKA (reference sequence). DNA for the CDR3: TGCAGTGCCACCGACAGGGGAATTTATGGCAATCAGCCCCAGCATTTT. Protein: CSATDRGIYGNQPQHF.

This clonotype occurred a few times. This sequence joins TRBV14 and TRBJ2-5; TRBD1 matches 9 bases. The CDR3 consists of 16 residues. With 1 base clipped from V and 5 bases from J, the junction kept 8 bases outside the gene matches. CDR1 is SGHDN, CDR2 FVKESK, per germline. The CDR3 coding sequence is TGTGCCAGCAGCCAAGGGAGACAGGGGGATGCGGAGACCCAGTACTTC. Translation: CASSQGRQGDAETQYF.

This clonotype was seen a few times. V is TRBV27 and J is TRBJ2-7, with D perhaps assigned TRBD1 or TRBD2 (6 bases each). The CDR3 is made up of 16 amino acids. Per the germline V gene, CDR1 is MNHEY and CDR2 is SMNVEV (reference sequence). The germline V and J ends were trimmed by 3 bases and 0 bases, with 15 bases remaining between them. CDR3 residues: CASSFGGLGGSYEQYF. Written as DNA, the CDR3 is TGTGCCAGCAGTTTTGGGGGCTTGGGAGGCTCCTACGAGCAGTACTTC.

The chain combines TRBV5-6 with TRBJ2-6, with a tentative D call TRBD1 (5 bases). Germline CDR1 is SGHDT and CDR2 is YYEEEE. CDR3 length: 18 amino acids. V lost 0 bases, J lost 0 bases, and 13 bases lay in between. Here the CDR3 DNA reads TGTGCCAGCAGCTTGGAGACAGTACCATACTCTGGGGCCAACGTCCTGACTTTC. Translated, it gives CASSLETVPYSGANVLTF.

The chain recombines TRBV12-3 or TRBV12-4 with TRBJ2-2; tentatively, D is TRBD2 (7 bases). The CDR3 is made up of 13 amino acids. Trimming removed 3 bases at V and 14 bases at J, with 16 bases between. The CDR3 DNA follows: TGTGCCAGCAGTTTGCGGGGGCCTGGGTATCTGTTTTTT. Protein product: CASSLRGPGYLFF.